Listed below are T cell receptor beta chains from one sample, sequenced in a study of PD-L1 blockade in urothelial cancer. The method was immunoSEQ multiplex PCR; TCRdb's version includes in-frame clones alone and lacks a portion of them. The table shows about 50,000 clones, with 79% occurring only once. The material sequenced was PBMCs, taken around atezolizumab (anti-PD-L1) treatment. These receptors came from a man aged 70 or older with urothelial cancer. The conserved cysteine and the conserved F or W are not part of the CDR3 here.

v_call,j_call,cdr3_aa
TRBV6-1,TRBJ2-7,ASSEVRTGEYEQY
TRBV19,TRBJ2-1,ASSPLAGVLDEQF
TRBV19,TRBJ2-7,ASSSMGSGRASYEQY
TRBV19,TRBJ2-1,ASSIIYPNIYNEQF
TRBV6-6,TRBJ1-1,ATESSRGAEAF
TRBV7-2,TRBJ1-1,ASSLSATGEAF
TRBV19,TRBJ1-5,ASSGTGGIQPQH
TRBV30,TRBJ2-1,AWSGTSYNEQF
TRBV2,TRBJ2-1,ASGETPVWEGSYNEQF
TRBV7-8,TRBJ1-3,ASSITGGIGNTIY
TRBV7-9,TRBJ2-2,ASSLAGPGELF
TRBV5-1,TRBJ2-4,ASSLQGAQNIQY
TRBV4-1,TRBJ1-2,ASSRLAGVRQAGGYT
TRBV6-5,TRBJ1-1,ASTGQGLEAF
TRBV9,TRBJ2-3,ASSPIAGGGDTQY
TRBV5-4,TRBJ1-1,ASSSGDRGTEAF